This T cell receptor (beta chain) was found in a study of T cells in Graves' hyperthyroidism and ophthalmopathy. Trimming cost V 0 bases and J 7 bases, with 9 bases left between them. The V gene's germline CDR1 is SGHVS and CDR2 FNYEAQ. The CDR3 totals 14 residues. The CDR3 regions of TCR beta were amplified from RNA transcripts. TCR CDR3 underwent first-round RT-PCR with the HTBI primer set. TCRdb analysed the multiplex PCR reads with MiXCR anew, one entry per CDR3 protein. Among about 370,000 distinct CDR3 sequences listed, roughly 15% were seen once. Ten or more counts support this clonotype. This sequence was found in a woman aged 55 to 70 with Graves' ophthalmopathy. The J gene is TRBJ2-2, the V gene TRBV7-6; no firm D call. The specimen was blood. The CDR3 reads CASSLAEANGELFF. The CDR3 nucleotides read TGTGCCAGCAGCTTAGCGGAAGCGAACGGGGAGCTGTTTTTT.